The clone carrying this T cell receptor (beta chain) has just one count. The protocol was immunoSEQ multiplex PCR, while the TCRdb copy is restricted to in-frame clones and leaves out a portion. The top ten hold about 9.8% of the sample, which has 9,500 or so clones, about 74% seen once. This sample was taken from a study of chemoradiotherapy in HPV16-positive cancers. Sample collection occurred from a patient who underwent chemoradiotherapy. The receptor's source is a human donor with HPV-associated anogenital cancer.

This CDR3 is CASSGDHYNEQFF. In DNA form, the CDR3 reads TGTGCCAGCAGTGGGGACCATTACAATGAGCAGTTCTTC. This chain joins TRBV28 and TRBJ2-1; D assignment may be TRBD1 or TRBD2 (5 bases each). V lost 5 bases and J 4 bases, leaving 9 bases between the germline ends. Germline assignment: CDR1 MDHEN and CDR2 SYDVKM. The CDR3 spans 13 residues.